The clone carrying this T cell receptor (beta chain) has only one observation. The antigen remains unidentified. The data were obtained in a study of OX40 agonist ivuxolimab in advanced cancers. Whole-study findings and limits: Low clonal expansion, among the lowest seen, marked partial responders at 0.1-3.0 mg/kg.

The CDR3 sequence is 14 residues long. Trimming took 6 bases from V and 4 from J, leaving 15 bases between them. From germline, CDR1 is MNHNS and CDR2 SASEGT. The data were produced by immunoSEQ multiplex PCR, yet TCRdb's version contains in-frame clones alone and is incomplete. Of under 40,000 clones listed, over 85% were seen once; the top ten hold 26%. This chain links TRBV6-1 with TRBJ1-2; D remains unclear. This TCR came from an adult with an advanced solid tumor such as melanoma, head and neck, liver or kidney cancer. The specimen was CD4+ or CD8+ T cells sorted from blood, collected in a trial of the OX40 agonist ivuxolimab. CDR3 amino acids: CASSPRAGSYGYTF. The CDR3 nucleotides are TGTGCCAGCAGCCCCCGGGCGGGTTCCTATGGCTACACCTTC.